This T cell receptor beta chain was obtained from a study of T-cell memory formation after mild COVID-19. Study at large: For the most part, TCR clusters were specific to one donor. Study-level points and caveats: Clones from the second wave (peaking day 37) had unconfirmed SARS-CoV-2 specificity. The finding that pre-infection memory included some responding clones suggested that cross-reactive memory joined.

With constant-segment primers, 5'RACE yielded cDNA libraries of TCR alpha and TCR beta that carried sample barcodes and UMIs. TCRdb called the 5' RACE reads again in MiXCR, with one record for every CDR3 protein. The repertoire holds under 550,000 distinct CDR3 sequences, with about 20% as singletons. Germline V gene data show CDR1 as DFQATT and CDR2 as SNEGSKA (reference sequence). Trimming took 0 bases from V and 2 from J, leaving 5 bases between them. This CDR3 comprises 12 residues. About this clonotype itself: Its antigen is still unknown.

The origin of this receptor is an adult woman who had mild COVID-19 (a few samples of this study predate the infection). Cell type and time point are not known. The chain uses TRBV20-1 and TRBJ2-7; D ambiguous. The sequenced material came from PBMCs or a T cell subset sorted from them (not recorded which). The CDR3 protein is CSAREGPYEQYF. The CDR3 DNA is TGCAGTGCTAGAGAGGGCCCCTACGAGCAGTACTTC.